Following are 14 T cell receptor beta chains from one sample sequenced in a study of blood T cell repertoires in COVID-19. Here immunoSEQ multiplex PCR was the method, and the copy in TCRdb shows in-frame clones only, minus some. Among 300,000 or so clones listed, about 90% were seen once. Sequences were obtained from peripheral blood. These receptor sequences come from a woman between 45 and 60 years old who had recovered from COVID-19.

This clone was detected only once. The chain joins TRBV3-1 (or the pseudogene TRBV3-2) to TRBJ1-4; D is possibly TRBD1 (6 bases). Germline CDR1 and CDR2: LGHDT and YNNKEL (reference sequence). This CDR3 has 13 residues. V was cut by 5 bases and J by 8 bases, with 12 bases left in between. The CDR3 reads CASSEGTQEKLFF. The DNA of the CDR3 is TGTGCCAGCAGCGAAGGGACACAAGAAAAACTGTTTTTT.

The J gene is TRBJ2-1, the V gene TRBV30, with a possible D match to TRBD2 (6 bases). The germline V and J ends were trimmed by 6 bases and 9 bases, with 12 bases remaining between them. CDR1 GTSNPN and CDR2 SVGIG come from the germline V gene (reference sequence). The CDR3 sequence is 11 residues long. CDR3 sequence: CACSGGSEQFF. CDR3 DNA sequence: TGTGCCTGCTCCGGGGGTAGTGAGCAGTTCTTC.

The gene calls are TRBV30 and TRBJ1-2; perhaps TRBD1 as D (5 bases). The CDR3 sequence is 13 residues long. CDR1 and CDR2 (germline): GTSNPN, SVGIG (reference sequence). V lost 1 base to trimming and J lost 7 bases, with 13 bases between them. The CDR3: CAWSGWRGGGYTF. The DNA for the CDR3 is TGTGCCTGGAGTGGATGGCGGGGGGGTGGCTACACCTTC.

This clone was counted once. This rearrangement joins TRBV7-2 to TRBJ2-1; the D gene is possibly TRBD2 (5 bases). Trimming took 5 bases from V and 0 from J, leaving 17 bases between them. The germline CDR1 and CDR2 sequences are SGHTA and FQGNSA. This CDR3 has 17 amino acids. In DNA form, the CDR3 reads TGTGCCAGCAGCCGCCGGACTGCCCCCAACTCCTACAATGAGCAGTTCTTC. It encodes CASSRRTAPNSYNEQFF.

The chain employs TRBV6-2 or TRBV6-3 and TRBJ2-7; 7 nucleotides align to TRBD2. The junction had 7 bases not matched to a gene; V was cut back by 2 bases and J by 6 bases. Germline V CDR1 and CDR2: MNHEY, SVGEGT. The CDR3 loop spans 14 amino acids. In DNA form, the CDR3 reads TGTGCCAGCAGTTACCTGACTAGCTGGGGCGAGCAGTACTTC. It codes for CASSYLTSWGEQYF.

The V call is TRBV2, the J call TRBJ1-1; D gene uncertain. The CDR3 sequence is 14 residues long. The V end lost 6 bases, the J end lost 1 base, and 12 bases lay between the germline ends. The germline gives CDR1 SNHLY, CDR2 FYNNEI. For the CDR3, the DNA is TGTGCCAGCAGCTATTCGTCTCCGAACACTGAAGCTTTCTTT. The encoded protein is CASSYSSPNTEAFF.

J is TRBJ1-5 and V is TRBV5-5; 9 nucleotides agree with TRBD1. The CDR3 totals 15 residues. The germline gives CDR1 SGHKS, CDR2 YYEKEE (reference sequence). After removal of 0 bases from V and 7 bases from J, the junction contained 5 bases not matched to a gene. The CDR3 nucleotides are TGTGCCAGCAGCTTGGTGGGGGACAGGGTACAGCCCCAGCATTTT. This sequence encodes CASSLVGDRVQPQHF.

This chain links TRBV19 with TRBJ1-1; tentative D call: TRBD1 (6 bases). The CDR3 sequence is 14 residues long. Germline values: CDR1 LNHDA, CDR2 SQIVND (reference sequence). V lost 6 bases to trimming and J lost 2 bases, with 13 bases between them. DNA for the CDR3: TGTGCCAGTAGGATACAGGGTGTAAACACTGAAGCTTTCTTT. Translation gives CASRIQGVNTEAFF.

The chain recombines TRBV5-6 with TRBJ1-1, with D maybe TRBD1 (6 bases). The CDR3 length is 13 residues. Trimming removed 1 base at V and 10 bases at J, with 14 bases between. Germline V gene data show CDR1 as SGHDT and CDR2 as YYEEEE. CDR3 loop: CASSLWGPTGAFF. CDR3 nucleotide sequence: TGTGCCAGCAGCTTGTGGGGGCCTACCGGAGCTTTCTTT.

V and J are TRBV7-6 and TRBJ2-1; 14 positions agree with TRBD2. The CDR3 contains 15 residues. With 8 bases clipped from V and 4 bases from J, the junction kept 4 bases outside the gene matches. Germline CDR1 is SGHVS and CDR2 is FNYEAQ. The CDR3: CASGRLAGGYNEQFF. The CDR3 DNA follows: TGTGCCAGCGGCAGACTAGCGGGGGGGTACAATGAGCAGTTCTTC. The complete variable domain, with remaining parts taken from reference TRBV7-6 and TRBJ2-1, reads GAGVSQSPRYKVTKRGQDVALRCDPISGHVSLYWYRQALGQGPEFLTYFNYEAQQDKSGLPNDRFSAERPEGSISTLTIQRTEQRDSAMYRCASGRLAGGYNEQFFGPGTRLTVL.

DNA for the CDR3: TGCGCCAGCAGCCAAGATAGCGGGGGGTTCTACAATGAGCAGTTCTTC. The encoded protein is CASSQDSGGFYNEQFF. The V and J genes are TRBV4-3 and TRBJ2-1; 10 bases align to TRBD2. Germline loops: CDR1 LGHNA, CDR2 YSLEER. CDR3 length equals 16 residues. The trim removed 0 bases at V and 3 bases at J, leaving 2 bases unmatched.

This clone was seen a single time. This chain uses TRBV5-1 with TRBJ1-4; D gene uncertain. Germline loops: CDR1 SGHRS, CDR2 YFSETQ. Between the trimmed V and J ends, which lost 0 bases and 8 bases, there was a span of 11 bases. The CDR3 totals 14 residues. The CDR3 loop is CASSLDGDREKLFF. CDR3 bases: TGCGCCAGCAGCTTGGATGGAGATAGGGAAAAACTGTTTTTT.

Only one count was recorded for this clone. This chain connects TRBV4-3 to TRBJ2-3; D gene uncertain. CDR3 length equals 14 residues. Germline-derived CDR1 and CDR2 are LGHNA and YSLEER. The V end was cut by 1 base, the J end by 3 bases, with 8 bases between. The CDR3 here is CASSQVIVTDTQYF. The CDR3 bases are TGCGCCAGCAGCCAAGTTATAGTAACAGATACGCAGTATTTT.

The J gene is TRBJ2-1, the V gene TRBV14; D not resolved. CDR1 is SGHDN, CDR2 FVKESK, per germline. V dropped 1 base and J dropped 12 bases, with 16 bases sitting between them. The length of the CDR3 is 14 residues. CDR3 in amino acids: CASSQATPLTRQFF. Here the CDR3 DNA reads TGTGCCAGCAGCCAAGCGACCCCACTAACTCGGCAGTTCTTC.